Included here is one T cell receptor beta chain sequence, with context. Its antigen is still unknown. Only in-frame clones appear in the TCRdb table, and some are missing; sequencing was by immunoSEQ multiplex PCR. The repertoire consists of roughly 80,000 clones, with about 93% occurring once and the leading ten covering roughly 2.1%. This sample stems from a study of cytomegalovirus exposure and HLA in healthy donors. Regarding the study as a whole: Reports showed the classifier diagnosing cytomegalovirus status with high specificity and sensitivity.

Trimming removed 10 bases from V and 5 bases from J; junction bases left unmatched: 13. Germline assignment: CDR1 MNHEY and CDR2 SVGAGI. This CDR3 spans 14 amino acids. The specimen was PBMCs. The J gene is TRBJ1-2, the V gene TRBV6-5, with 7 nucleotides matching TRBD1. The clonotype originates from a woman between 18 and 30 years old in good health and CMV-seronegative. This CDR3 is CATRTGLYSYGYTF. CDR3 nucleotide sequence: TGTGCCACCCGGACAGGCTTATATTCTTATGGCTACACCTTC.